The rows below give T cell receptor beta chains drawn from one sample of a study of T cell clusters in autoimmune cytopenias. TCRdb reanalyzed the multiplex PCR reads, giving one entry per CDR3 protein sequence and no DNA. The sample's table shows 4,100 or so distinct CDR3 sequences. Material: peripheral blood. These receptors originate from a human donor with an autoimmune cytopenia or autoimmune hepatitis (not recorded which). Both conserved end residues are part of each CDR3. Fields, in order: CDR3 protein, V gene, clone size, J gene. The size of a clone is reported for some rows only, either as once, few or many, or as a class for expanded clones.

cdr3_aa: CSLLDRGGTDTQYF
v_call: TRBV20-1
clone_size: NA
j_call: TRBJ2-3

cdr3_aa: CATSDPGTGATDTQYF
v_call: TRBV24-1
clone_size: NA
j_call: TRBJ2-3

cdr3_aa: CASSLSWGADSPLHF
v_call: TRBV5-4
clone_size: medium-sized
j_call: TRBJ1-6

cdr3_aa: CATSDGHFETPNTGELFF
v_call: TRBV24-1
clone_size: NA
j_call: TRBJ2-2

cdr3_aa: CAWSTKQGINQPQHF
v_call: TRBV30
clone_size: medium-sized
j_call: TRBJ1-5

cdr3_aa: CSARDGLGTDTQYF
v_call: TRBV20-1
clone_size: NA
j_call: TRBJ2-3

cdr3_aa: CASNEVVTGELFF
v_call: TRBV6-5
clone_size: medium-sized
j_call: TRBJ2-2

cdr3_aa: CASSLVVFNTEAFF
v_call: TRBV28
clone_size: NA
j_call: TRBJ1-1

cdr3_aa: CASSPRDLTGGQPQHF
v_call: TRBV5-5
clone_size: medium-sized
j_call: TRBJ1-5

cdr3_aa: CASSEVLGQRSWGTEAFF
v_call: TRBV2
clone_size: NA
j_call: TRBJ1-1

cdr3_aa: CAWRGLVFETQYF
v_call: TRBV30
clone_size: NA
j_call: TRBJ2-5

cdr3_aa: CASSSSRVAANVLTF
v_call: TRBV5-6
clone_size: medium-sized
j_call: TRBJ2-6

cdr3_aa: CASSARGQGPETQYF
v_call: TRBV25-1
clone_size: NA
j_call: TRBJ2-5

cdr3_aa: CAWSNPRRAFYEQYF
v_call: TRBV30
clone_size: medium-sized
j_call: TRBJ2-7

cdr3_aa: CASSLGPNTEAFF
v_call: TRBV5-6
clone_size: medium-sized
j_call: TRBJ1-1

cdr3_aa: CASTTGGGYYGYTF
v_call: TRBV6-6
clone_size: medium-sized
j_call: TRBJ1-2

cdr3_aa: CASIRGGARGYTF
v_call: TRBV6-5
clone_size: NA
j_call: TRBJ1-2

cdr3_aa: CSAGTSTDTQYF
v_call: TRBV29-1
clone_size: NA
j_call: TRBJ2-3

cdr3_aa: CASSEFGGNEQFF
v_call: TRBV6-5
clone_size: medium-sized
j_call: TRBJ2-1

cdr3_aa: CASSTGLAGGRADTQYF
v_call: TRBV11-2
clone_size: NA
j_call: TRBJ2-3

cdr3_aa: CAIRPSDRGYNEQFF
v_call: TRBV10-3
clone_size: medium-sized
j_call: TRBJ2-1

cdr3_aa: CAWSVGGSRETQYF
v_call: TRBV30
clone_size: medium-sized
j_call: TRBJ2-5

cdr3_aa: CAAERQGNTEAFF
v_call: TRBV30
clone_size: medium-sized
j_call: TRBJ1-1

cdr3_aa: CASTQSGGEHEQFF
v_call: TRBV13
clone_size: medium-sized
j_call: TRBJ2-1

cdr3_aa: CASSDGDLTPLHF
v_call: TRBV10-1
clone_size: medium-sized
j_call: TRBJ1-6

cdr3_aa: CASSLAPSGIYGYTF
v_call: TRBV5-1
clone_size: NA
j_call: TRBJ1-2

cdr3_aa: CASSLGLADVVGQFF
v_call: TRBV7-9
clone_size: NA
j_call: TRBJ2-1

cdr3_aa: CASSLGGGPDEQYF
v_call: TRBV12-3/TRBV12-4
clone_size: NA
j_call: TRBJ2-7

cdr3_aa: CATSDQNQETQYF
v_call: TRBV24-1
clone_size: medium-sized
j_call: TRBJ2-5

cdr3_aa: CASSFKGVTGELFF
v_call: TRBV27
clone_size: medium-sized
j_call: TRBJ2-2

cdr3_aa: CASSQMNTEAFF
v_call: TRBV6-2/TRBV6-3
clone_size: NA
j_call: TRBJ1-1

cdr3_aa: CASSPGTGPEKLFF
v_call: TRBV7-2
clone_size: large
j_call: TRBJ1-4

cdr3_aa: CATSRGRTGGSNQPQHF
v_call: TRBV15
clone_size: medium-sized
j_call: TRBJ1-5

cdr3_aa: CASKKEAGWSYNEQFF
v_call: TRBV6-1
clone_size: medium-sized
j_call: TRBJ2-1

cdr3_aa: CASSETVETQYF
v_call: TRBV12-3/TRBV12-4
clone_size: medium-sized
j_call: TRBJ2-5

cdr3_aa: CASHLQGAAEAFF
v_call: TRBV19
clone_size: medium-sized
j_call: TRBJ1-1

cdr3_aa: CASSQVRSLGFTGELFF
v_call: TRBV14
clone_size: NA
j_call: TRBJ2-2

cdr3_aa: CASRFGFSGQGNTEAFF
v_call: TRBV19
clone_size: NA
j_call: TRBJ1-1

cdr3_aa: CASSPTGTSGREQYF
v_call: TRBV18
clone_size: medium-sized
j_call: TRBJ2-7

cdr3_aa: CAWKGVYPGGGANVLTF
v_call: TRBV30
clone_size: medium-sized
j_call: TRBJ2-6

cdr3_aa: CASSLERGGSTDTQYF
v_call: TRBV7-9
clone_size: NA
j_call: TRBJ2-3

cdr3_aa: CASSEGLLRGGFNQPQHF
v_call: TRBV6-1
clone_size: medium-sized
j_call: TRBJ1-5

cdr3_aa: CASSQGQTNEQFF
v_call: TRBV7-3
clone_size: NA
j_call: TRBJ2-1

cdr3_aa: CASSLVLAGAETQYF
v_call: TRBV5-4
clone_size: hyperexpanded
j_call: TRBJ2-5

cdr3_aa: CASSNRAGRALGAQDTQYF
v_call: TRBV19
clone_size: medium-sized
j_call: TRBJ2-3

cdr3_aa: CAISESTQVGGKNIQYF
v_call: TRBV10-3
clone_size: NA
j_call: TRBJ2-4

cdr3_aa: CAWSVGGVANYGYTF
v_call: TRBV30
clone_size: medium-sized
j_call: TRBJ1-2

cdr3_aa: CASSPLLRVFLRDEQYF
v_call: TRBV28
clone_size: NA
j_call: TRBJ2-7

cdr3_aa: CASSLGRGRKTGELFF
v_call: TRBV6-6
clone_size: medium-sized
j_call: TRBJ2-2

cdr3_aa: CASSPPLAPGGHVLTF
v_call: TRBV18
clone_size: medium-sized
j_call: TRBJ2-6

cdr3_aa: CASMTSGGYNTGELFF
v_call: TRBV6-5
clone_size: medium-sized
j_call: TRBJ2-2

cdr3_aa: CSARDWGHSTGELFF
v_call: TRBV20-1
clone_size: NA
j_call: TRBJ2-2

cdr3_aa: CASSSEGTAVGGYTF
v_call: TRBV12-3/TRBV12-4
clone_size: medium-sized
j_call: TRBJ1-2

cdr3_aa: CASSLETGRTSYEQYF
v_call: TRBV13
clone_size: NA
j_call: TRBJ2-7

cdr3_aa: CASSLPGLDLYGYTF
v_call: TRBV5-4
clone_size: NA
j_call: TRBJ1-2